This T cell receptor (beta chain) was captured by sequencing in a study of T cell responses to AZD1222 COVID-19 vaccine. The CDR3 spans 14 residues. CDR1 LNHDA and CDR2 SQIVND come from the germline V gene (reference sequence). The ends lost 4 bases at V and 2 bases at J; junction bases unmatched: 5. Produced via immunoSEQ multiplex PCR; TCRdb's table is partial and in-frame only. The profile shows more than 150,000 clones, 90% of them singletons. The starting material was peripheral blood, obtained 28 days after the second AZD1222 dose. This chain uses TRBV19 with TRBJ2-7, with TRBD1 matching over 7 bases. This TCR was recovered from an adult who received the AZD1222 COVID-19 vaccine. The CDR3 sequence: CASSTRDRTYEQYF. The CDR3 region has the DNA TGTGCCAGTAGTACCAGGGACAGAACCTACGAGCAGTACTTC.